Each of the 14 T cell receptor beta chains below was sequenced from the same sample in a study of cytotoxic CD8 clonotypes in ibrutinib-treated CLL. The repertoire was sequenced with immunoSEQ multiplex PCR; TCRdb's copy has only in-frame clones and lacks some. This sample has approximately 340,000 clones, with roughly two thirds found just once. The specimen comprised PBMCs, sampled after 36 months of ibrutinib treatment. The receptors were gathered from a human donor with chronic lymphocytic leukemia.

This clone has a single count. The genes are TRBV2 and TRBJ1-6; 9 positions agree with TRBD1. Germline trimming cut 4 bases from V and 9 bases from J; bases unmatched to any gene: 4. The germline V gene encodes CDR1 SNHLY and CDR2 FYNNEI. The CDR3 loop spans 14 amino acids. Here the CDR3 reads CASSVDRGGSPLHF. The CDR3 nucleotides read TGTGCCAGCAGTGTGGACAGGGGAGGTTCACCCCTCCACTTT.

A few counts support this clone. J is TRBJ2-5 and V is TRBV5-4; TRBD1 or TRBD2 may be the D gene (6 bases each). The V gene's germline CDR1 is SGHNT and CDR2 YYREEE (reference sequence). The CDR3 spans 13 residues. V lost 1 base to trimming and J lost 7 bases, with 11 bases between them. The CDR3 DNA reads TGTGCCAGCAGCTTGTGGGGGGCTGGGACCCAGTACTTC. Its translation is CASSLWGAGTQYF.

This clone was detected only a few times. The gene calls are TRBV4-1 and TRBJ1-1; 8 bases fit TRBD1. This CDR3 spans 14 amino acids. Losses at the gene ends were 4 bases for V and 1 base for J; bases not matched to a gene: 2. Germline CDR1 reads MGHRA; CDR2 reads YSYEKL. Here the CDR3 reads CASSPGTGNTEAFF. The CDR3 DNA sequence: TGCGCCAGCAGCCCCGGGACAGGGAACACTGAAGCTTTCTTT.

The chain joins TRBV2 to TRBJ1-5; D gene unclear. Trimming stripped 4 bases from V and 2 bases from J, with 12 bases between. Per the germline V gene, CDR1 is SNHLY and CDR2 is FYNNEI. CDR3 length: 15 amino acids. The CDR3 region has the DNA TGTGCCAGCAGTGGCGGCAAATGGGGCAATCAGCCCCAGCATTTT. As protein: CASSGGKWGNQPQHF. Using reference TRBV2 and TRBJ1-5 for the parts outside the CDR3, the full variable domain is EPEVTQTPSHQVTQMGQEVILRCVPISNHLYFYWYRQILGQKVEFLVSFYNNEISEKSEIFDDQFSVERPDGSNFTLKIRSTKLEDSAMYFCASSGGKWGNQPQHFGDGTRLSIL.

The rearrangement joins TRBV27 to TRBJ2-1, with TRBD2 identical over 8 bases. The CDR3 contains 15 residues. Per the germline V gene, CDR1 is MNHEY and CDR2 is SMNVEV (reference sequence). The V gene end was trimmed by 7 bases and the J gene end by 6 bases; junction bases not matched to a gene: 11. The CDR3 region has the DNA TGTGCCAGCACCCTAGGGACTAGTGGGGTCAATGAGCAGTTCTTC. It is translated as CASTLGTSGVNEQFF.

V gene TRBV9 combines with J gene TRBJ2-7, with TRBD1 identical over 9 bases. V lost 4 bases and J lost 5; bases outside the gene matches: 7. The CDR3 is 14 amino acids. Germline CDR1 reads SGDLS; CDR2 reads YYNGEE. The CDR3 DNA sequence: TGTGCCAGCAGCCCCCCCACAGGGGGCCACGAGCAGTACTTC. Amino acids: CASSPPTGGHEQYF.

This clone was observed a few times. The V gene is TRBV7-2, the J gene TRBJ2-4; 9 positions agree with TRBD1. The CDR3 length is 15 residues. The germline CDR1 and CDR2 sequences are SGHTA and FQGNSA. The V gene end was trimmed by 4 bases and the J gene end by 6 bases; junction bases not matched to a gene: 7. CDR3 nucleotide sequence: TGTGCCAGCAGCTACCGGGACAGGGTGGGAAACATTCAGTACTTC. Protein: CASSYRDRVGNIQYF.

The V and J genes are TRBV27 and TRBJ1-4, with a weak D call TRBD1 (6 bases). The germline gives CDR1 MNHEY, CDR2 SMNVEV (reference sequence). V lost 5 bases, J lost 11 bases, and 24 bases lay in between. The CDR3 runs to 16 residues. The CDR3 spells CASSPLGGPTLRKLFF. CDR3 nucleotides: TGTGCCAGCAGTCCACTCGGGGGGCCAACCCTAAGGAAACTGTTTTTT.

This clone was detected only a few times. The chain is built from TRBV6-6 and TRBJ2-7; maybe TRBD2 (6 bases). The germline V and J ends were trimmed by 6 bases and 3 bases, with 9 bases remaining between them. The CDR3 runs to 12 residues. Germline-derived CDR1 and CDR2 are MNHNY and SVGAGI (reference sequence). The DNA for the CDR3 is TGTGCCAGCAGCTTGGGACTCTACGAGCAGTACTTC. This codes for CASSLGLYEQYF.

The chain links TRBV6-6 to TRBJ1-2; tentative D call: TRBD1 (5 bases). This CDR3 spans 13 amino acids. The V and J ends lost 5 bases and 7 bases respectively, with 14 bases between them. The germline V gene has CDR1 MNHNY and CDR2 SVGAGI (reference sequence). For the CDR3, the DNA is TGTGCCAGCAGTCGCACCGGGACCTCTGGCTACACCTTC. Translation: CASSRTGTSGYTF.

A single count supports this clone. The chain joins TRBV13 to TRBJ2-5, with 7 nucleotides matching TRBD1. J was trimmed by 7 bases and V by 5 bases; bases with no gene match: 19. Germline assignment: CDR1 PRHDT and CDR2 FYEKMQ (reference sequence). The CDR3 has 17 residues. The CDR3 protein is CASSARASGTDRGTQYF. CDR3 coding DNA: TGTGCCAGCAGCGCAAGAGCCTCTGGGACAGACCGTGGGACCCAGTACTTC. Full variable domain (rest looked up from reference TRBV13 and TRBJ2-5): AAGVIQSPRHLIKEKRETATLKCYPIPRHDTVYWYQQGPGQDPQFLISFYEKMQSDKGSIPDRFSAQQFSDYHSELNMSSLELGDSALYFCASSARASGTDRGTQYFGPGTRLLVL.

The chain couples TRBV7-8 to TRBJ1-5, with no clear D. Germline lookup yields CDR1 SGHVS and CDR2 FQNEAQ. V was cut by 5 bases and J by 3 bases, with 11 bases left in between. The CDR3 covers 14 residues. CDR3 region: CASSPLGLNQPQHF. DNA of the CDR3: TGTGCCAGCAGCCCCCTTGGGCTCAATCAGCCCCAGCATTTT.

The chain couples TRBV27 to TRBJ1-1; D is uncertain. The ends were cut back, 1 base at V and 3 bases at J, with 9 bases in the middle. There are 14 residues in the CDR3. CDR1 MNHEY and CDR2 SMNVEV come from the germline V gene (reference sequence). CDR3 DNA: TGTGCCAGCAGTTTATTCCCGTTAGACACTGAAGCTTTCTTT. This translates into CASSLFPLDTEAFF.

The genes are TRBV9 and TRBJ2-2, with 7 bases identical to TRBD2. The CDR3 is made up of 17 amino acids. In germline, CDR1 is SGDLS, CDR2 YYNGEE. V lost 4 bases to trimming and J lost 0 bases; unmatched junction nucleotides: 9. The CDR3 spells CASSPYPSGANTGELFF. The CDR3 nucleotides are TGTGCCAGCAGCCCCTATCCTAGCGGTGCGAACACCGGGGAGCTGTTTTTT.